A selection of T cell receptor beta chains follows, all from one sample in a study of blood T cell repertoires in COVID-19. Profiling relied on immunoSEQ multiplex PCR, and the TCRdb table lists in-frame clones only, not all of them. The sample lists 110,000 to 150,000 clones, more than 80% occurring once. Sample: peripheral blood. The receptors come from a woman older than 75 with acute or convalescent COVID-19. CDR3s include the opening cysteine and the closing phenylalanine or tryptophan. D genes are given only for firm matches. Only some rows state a clone size, as once, few, many or a class for expanded clones.

j_gene: TRBJ1-5; abundance: .; d_gene: .; v_gene: TRBV30; CDR3nt: TGTGCCTGGTCTGACTCTTATCAGCCCCAGCATTTT; CDR3aa: CAWSDSYQPQHF
j_gene: TRBJ2-7; abundance: once; d_gene: TRBD1; v_gene: TRBV3-1/TRBV3-2; CDR3nt: TGTGCCAGCAGCCAGCCGGGACAGGACTCCTACGAGCAGTACTTC; CDR3aa: CASSQPGQDSYEQYF
j_gene: TRBJ1-2; abundance: .; d_gene: TRBD1; v_gene: TRBV28; CDR3nt: TGTGCCAGCAGTTTAAACAGGGGGCGCGGGGACTATGGCTACACCTTC; CDR3aa: CASSLNRGRGDYGYTF
j_gene: TRBJ1-1; abundance: .; d_gene: TRBD1; v_gene: TRBV18; CDR3nt: TGTGCCAGCTCACCACCCCGGGACAGGGGACCTATGAACACTGAAGCTTTCTTT; CDR3aa: CASSPPRDRGPMNTEAFF
j_gene: TRBJ1-5; abundance: once; d_gene: .; v_gene: TRBV16; CDR3nt: TGTGCCAGCAGGACAAGTAGCAATCAGCCCCAGCATTTT; CDR3aa: CASRTSSNQPQHF
j_gene: TRBJ1-3; abundance: .; d_gene: TRBD1; v_gene: TRBV4-1; CDR3nt: TGCGCCAGCAGCCACCGATTTCCCGGGACAGAGCTTACTGGAAACACCATATATTTT; CDR3aa: CASSHRFPGTELTGNTIYF
j_gene: TRBJ2-1; abundance: few; d_gene: TRBD2; v_gene: TRBV2; CDR3nt: TGTGCCAGCAGGATCGGGACTAACTACAATGAGCAGTTCTTC; CDR3aa: CASRIGTNYNEQFF
j_gene: TRBJ1-5; abundance: .; d_gene: .; v_gene: TRBV7-2; CDR3nt: TGTGCCAGCAGCGCCATGGTCGGGGGGGGTTCTCAGCCCCAGCATTTT; CDR3aa: CASSAMVGGGSQPQHF
j_gene: TRBJ1-1; abundance: .; d_gene: .; v_gene: TRBV6-5; CDR3nt: TGTGCCAGCAGCCGTTCACAGGGGAACACTGAAGCTTTCTTT; CDR3aa: CASSRSQGNTEAFF
j_gene: TRBJ1-1; abundance: few; d_gene: .; v_gene: TRBV19; CDR3nt: TGTGCCAGTAGTGAAATGGGACACCTCAACACTGAAGCTTTCTTT; CDR3aa: CASSEMGHLNTEAFF
j_gene: TRBJ1-1; abundance: .; d_gene: .; v_gene: TRBV18; CDR3nt: TGTGCCAGCTCGGCCTTTTCGGGGGATAACACTGAAGCTTTCTTT; CDR3aa: CASSAFSGDNTEAFF
j_gene: TRBJ1-5; abundance: .; d_gene: .; v_gene: TRBV6-1; CDR3nt: TGTGCCAGCAGTGAACAACAGGGTTTTAGGCCCCAGCATTTT; CDR3aa: CASSEQQGFRPQHF
j_gene: TRBJ1-2; abundance: once; d_gene: .; v_gene: TRBV6-2/TRBV6-3; CDR3nt: TGTGCCAGCAGTGGCGGGGCCTGGAAGGACTATGGCTACACCTTC; CDR3aa: CASSGGAWKDYGYTF
j_gene: TRBJ2-7; abundance: .; d_gene: .; v_gene: TRBV29-1; CDR3nt: TGCAGCGTTGGTCAGGTGGGGGGAAGCTCCTACGAGCAGTACTTC; CDR3aa: CSVGQVGGSSYEQYF
j_gene: TRBJ1-4; abundance: .; d_gene: TRBD1; v_gene: TRBV7-6; CDR3nt: TGTGCCAGCAGCGCCGGGACAGGGAATAATGAAAAACTGTTTTTT; CDR3aa: CASSAGTGNNEKLFF
j_gene: TRBJ2-7; abundance: .; d_gene: TRBD2; v_gene: TRBV5-4; CDR3nt: TGTGCCAGCAGCTTGGCTCTAGCGGGGAACGAGCAGTACTTC; CDR3aa: CASSLALAGNEQYF
j_gene: TRBJ1-5; abundance: .; d_gene: TRBD1; v_gene: TRBV11-1; CDR3nt: TGTGCCAGCTACCGGGACAGGAGTGTTTTTCAGCCCCAGCATTTT; CDR3aa: CASYRDRSVFQPQHF
j_gene: TRBJ2-3; abundance: .; d_gene: TRBD2; v_gene: TRBV6-6; CDR3nt: TGTGCCAGCAGCTGGGGGACTAGCGGAAGCACAGATACGCAGTATTTT; CDR3aa: CASSWGTSGSTDTQYF
j_gene: TRBJ2-7; abundance: .; d_gene: .; v_gene: TRBV5-5; CDR3nt: TGTGCCAGCAGCTTGGCCGGGAGCCTTAACTACGAGCAGTACTTC; CDR3aa: CASSLAGSLNYEQYF
j_gene: TRBJ1-1; abundance: .; d_gene: .; v_gene: TRBV3-1/TRBV3-2; CDR3nt: TGTGCCAGCAGCCAAAGGCAGGGCGGCACTGAAGCTTTCTTT; CDR3aa: CASSQRQGGTEAFF
j_gene: TRBJ2-7; abundance: .; d_gene: TRBD1; v_gene: TRBV6-5; CDR3nt: TGTGCCAGCAGAGGGACAGCTTCCTACGAGCAGTACTTC; CDR3aa: CASRGTASYEQYF
j_gene: TRBJ1-5; abundance: .; d_gene: .; v_gene: TRBV5-1; CDR3nt: TGCGCCAGCAGCCATAATGGGGGGGCCAATCAGCCCCAGCATTTT; CDR3aa: CASSHNGGANQPQHF
j_gene: TRBJ1-4; abundance: .; d_gene: TRBD1; v_gene: TRBV6-5; CDR3nt: TGTGCCAGCAGGGATACAGGGGCAACTAATGAAAAACTGTTTTTT; CDR3aa: CASRDTGATNEKLFF
j_gene: TRBJ1-3; abundance: .; d_gene: TRBD1; v_gene: TRBV19; CDR3nt: TGTGCCAGTAGTATGATCCAGGGGGCGCTTGGAAACACCATATATTTT; CDR3aa: CASSMIQGALGNTIYF
j_gene: TRBJ1-1; abundance: once; d_gene: TRBD1; v_gene: TRBV2; CDR3nt: TGTGCCAGCAAGGGACAGGCGAACACTGAAGCTTTCTTT; CDR3aa: CASKGQANTEAFF
j_gene: TRBJ2-7; abundance: few; d_gene: TRBD1; v_gene: TRBV6-5; CDR3nt: TGTGCCACCGGGGCCACAGGGGCCTACGAGCAGTACTTC; CDR3aa: CATGATGAYEQYF
j_gene: TRBJ1-1; abundance: .; d_gene: .; v_gene: TRBV5-1; CDR3nt: TGCGCCAGCAGCTTGCTGTCAGCCTCGGGGGACACTGAAGCTTTCTTT; CDR3aa: CASSLLSASGDTEAFF
j_gene: TRBJ2-7; abundance: .; d_gene: TRBD1; v_gene: TRBV11-2; CDR3nt: TGTGCCAGCAGCTCGCCGGGACAGCCACCCTACGAGCAGTACTTC; CDR3aa: CASSSPGQPPYEQYF
j_gene: TRBJ1-2; abundance: .; d_gene: .; v_gene: TRBV5-1; CDR3nt: TGCGCCAGCAGCTTGGGGCCACTATCAGGCTACACCTTC; CDR3aa: CASSLGPLSGYTF
j_gene: TRBJ1-2; abundance: .; d_gene: .; v_gene: TRBV9; CDR3nt: TGTGCCAGCAGCGTAGTTGGTGCGTCGTATGGCTACACCTTC; CDR3aa: CASSVVGASYGYTF
j_gene: TRBJ2-1; abundance: .; d_gene: TRBD2; v_gene: TRBV4-1; CDR3nt: TGCGCCAGCAGCCAAGCAAGCGGGGGGGCGCGGGAGCAGTTCTTC; CDR3aa: CASSQASGGAREQFF
j_gene: TRBJ2-3; abundance: .; d_gene: .; v_gene: TRBV11-2; CDR3nt: TGTGCCAGCAGCCCACCCGGCGGGCTCGTCGTGGATACGCAGTATTTT; CDR3aa: CASSPPGGLVVDTQYF
j_gene: TRBJ2-3; abundance: once; d_gene: .; v_gene: TRBV28; CDR3nt: TGTGCCAGCAGTTTGGGGGGAAGCACAGATACGCAGTATTTT; CDR3aa: CASSLGGSTDTQYF
j_gene: TRBJ2-7; abundance: .; d_gene: TRBD2; v_gene: TRBV19; CDR3nt: TGTGCCAGTAGTATCTGGGTGGCTAGCGGGGCAGGGGAGCAGTACTTC; CDR3aa: CASSIWVASGAGEQYF
j_gene: TRBJ1-2; abundance: .; d_gene: .; v_gene: TRBV7-9; CDR3nt: TGTGCCAGCAGCTTAGGACAGACCCCAGGGGGCTACACCTTC; CDR3aa: CASSLGQTPGGYTF
j_gene: TRBJ2-7; abundance: .; d_gene: .; v_gene: TRBV5-5; CDR3nt: TGTGCCAGCAGCTTAGAGGCGGTATTCTACGAGCAGTACTTC; CDR3aa: CASSLEAVFYEQYF
j_gene: TRBJ2-6; abundance: .; d_gene: .; v_gene: TRBV30; CDR3nt: TGTGCCTGGAGGAAAGGTACGGGGGGCGGGGCCAACGTCCTGACTTTC; CDR3aa: CAWRKGTGGGANVLTF
j_gene: TRBJ2-1; abundance: .; d_gene: TRBD2; v_gene: TRBV7-9; CDR3nt: TGTGCCAGCACCAAAGAGCGGGGGGTCTACAATGAGCAGTTCTTC; CDR3aa: CASTKERGVYNEQFF
j_gene: TRBJ1-5; abundance: .; d_gene: TRBD1; v_gene: TRBV4-1; CDR3nt: TGCGCCAGCAGCCAAGATATTGGGACAGGCGTGTACCAGCCCCAGCATTTT; CDR3aa: CASSQDIGTGVYQPQHF
j_gene: TRBJ1-1; abundance: .; d_gene: .; v_gene: TRBV19; CDR3nt: TGTGCCAGTAGGCTAGAGGGAAGTGGGGCTGAAGCTTTCTTT; CDR3aa: CASRLEGSGAEAFF
j_gene: TRBJ2-7; abundance: .; d_gene: .; v_gene: TRBV7-2; CDR3nt: TGTGCCAGCAGCTTAGGAGGGGGGGAAAACTACGAGCAGTACTTC; CDR3aa: CASSLGGGENYEQYF
j_gene: TRBJ2-2; abundance: once; d_gene: TRBD1; v_gene: TRBV7-3; CDR3nt: TGTGCCAGCAGCTGGGACAGGGGCACCGGGGAGCTGTTTTTT; CDR3aa: CASSWDRGTGELFF
j_gene: TRBJ1-3; abundance: .; d_gene: TRBD1; v_gene: TRBV6-2/TRBV6-3; CDR3nt: TGTGCCAGCAGTTACCCGGGACAGGCCACTGGAAACACCATATATTTT; CDR3aa: CASSYPGQATGNTIYF
j_gene: TRBJ1-2; abundance: .; d_gene: .; v_gene: TRBV7-2; CDR3nt: TGTGCCAGCAGCTTAGGGGGGCCAGGGCTCCAATATGGCTACACCTTC; CDR3aa: CASSLGGPGLQYGYTF
j_gene: TRBJ2-6; abundance: .; d_gene: .; v_gene: TRBV2; CDR3nt: TGTGCCAGCAGTTTCCAACTTTCTGGGGCCAACGTCCTGACTTTC; CDR3aa: CASSFQLSGANVLTF
j_gene: TRBJ1-4; abundance: .; d_gene: TRBD1; v_gene: TRBV6-2/TRBV6-3; CDR3nt: TGTGCCAGCAGCAGGGACAGGCATGAAAAACTGTTTTTT; CDR3aa: CASSRDRHEKLFF
j_gene: TRBJ1-5; abundance: .; d_gene: .; v_gene: TRBV6-5; CDR3nt: TGTGCCAGCAGTTACTCCCCGGGTCAGCCCCAGCATTTT; CDR3aa: CASSYSPGQPQHF
j_gene: TRBJ1-4; abundance: .; d_gene: .; v_gene: TRBV18; CDR3nt: TGTGCCAGCTCTCGTAACTATATTGGACAGGAAAAACTGTTTTTT; CDR3aa: CASSRNYIGQEKLFF
j_gene: TRBJ2-1; abundance: .; d_gene: TRBD2; v_gene: TRBV18; CDR3nt: TGTGCCAGTAGACCCAATTCGGGAGGGGACAATGAGCAGTTCTTC; CDR3aa: CASRPNSGGDNEQFF
j_gene: TRBJ2-1; abundance: .; d_gene: TRBD2; v_gene: TRBV2; CDR3nt: TGTGCCAGCAGACGTGGACTAGCGGGGTCTTACAATGAGCAGTTCTTC; CDR3aa: CASRRGLAGSYNEQFF
j_gene: TRBJ2-7; abundance: .; d_gene: TRBD1; v_gene: TRBV6-4; CDR3nt: TGTGCCAGCAGTGAGACAGGGCCCGTTTACGAGCAGTACTTC; CDR3aa: CASSETGPVYEQYF
j_gene: TRBJ1-1; abundance: .; d_gene: .; v_gene: TRBV7-3; CDR3nt: TGTGCCAGCAGCTTGGAGGAGAACACTGAAGCTTTCTTT; CDR3aa: CASSLEENTEAFF
j_gene: TRBJ1-1; abundance: .; d_gene: TRBD1; v_gene: TRBV6-5; CDR3nt: TGTGCCAGCAGTTACTCGGACAGGATGAACACTGAAGCTTTCTTT; CDR3aa: CASSYSDRMNTEAFF
j_gene: TRBJ1-2; abundance: .; d_gene: TRBD1; v_gene: TRBV2; CDR3nt: TGTGCCAGCAGTCGGGACAGGGAACGAGGCGGCTACACCTTC; CDR3aa: CASSRDRERGGYTF
j_gene: TRBJ1-4; abundance: .; d_gene: TRBD1; v_gene: TRBV10-3; CDR3nt: TGTGCCATCAGAGATCCGACAGGGGATAGGGAAAAACTGTTTTTT; CDR3aa: CAIRDPTGDREKLFF
j_gene: TRBJ1-2; abundance: .; d_gene: .; v_gene: TRBV6-5; CDR3nt: TGTGCCAGCACCAGCGGCCAGATTTATGGCTACACCTTC; CDR3aa: CASTSGQIYGYTF
j_gene: TRBJ2-7; abundance: .; d_gene: TRBD2; v_gene: TRBV9; CDR3nt: TGTGCCAGCAGCCCCAACGAGCGGGGATCGGACTACGAGCAGTACTTC; CDR3aa: CASSPNERGSDYEQYF